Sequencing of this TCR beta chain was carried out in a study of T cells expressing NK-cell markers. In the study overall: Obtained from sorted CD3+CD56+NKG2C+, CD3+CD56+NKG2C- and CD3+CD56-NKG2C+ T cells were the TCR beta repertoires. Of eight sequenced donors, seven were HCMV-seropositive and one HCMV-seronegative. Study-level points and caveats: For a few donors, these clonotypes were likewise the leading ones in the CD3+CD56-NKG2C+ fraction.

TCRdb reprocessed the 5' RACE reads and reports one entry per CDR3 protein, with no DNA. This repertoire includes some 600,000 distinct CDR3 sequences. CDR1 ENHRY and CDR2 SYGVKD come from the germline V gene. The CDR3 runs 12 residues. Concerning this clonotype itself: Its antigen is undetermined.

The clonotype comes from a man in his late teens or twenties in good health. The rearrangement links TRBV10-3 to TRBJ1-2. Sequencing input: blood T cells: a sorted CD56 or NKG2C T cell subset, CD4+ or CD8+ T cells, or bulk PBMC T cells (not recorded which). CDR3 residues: CAIRDEDYGYTF.